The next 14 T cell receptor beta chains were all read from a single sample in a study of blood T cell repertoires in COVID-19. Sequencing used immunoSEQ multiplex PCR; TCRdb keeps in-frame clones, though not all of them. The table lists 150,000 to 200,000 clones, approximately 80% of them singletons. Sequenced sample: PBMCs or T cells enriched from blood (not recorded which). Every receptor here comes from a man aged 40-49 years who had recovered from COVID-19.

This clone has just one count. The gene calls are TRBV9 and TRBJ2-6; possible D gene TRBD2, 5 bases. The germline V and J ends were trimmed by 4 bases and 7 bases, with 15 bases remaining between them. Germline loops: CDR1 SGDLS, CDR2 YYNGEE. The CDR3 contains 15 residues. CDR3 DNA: TGTGCCAGCAGCTCGGGAACTGTGATCGCCAACGTCCTGACTTTC. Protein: CASSSGTVIANVLTF.

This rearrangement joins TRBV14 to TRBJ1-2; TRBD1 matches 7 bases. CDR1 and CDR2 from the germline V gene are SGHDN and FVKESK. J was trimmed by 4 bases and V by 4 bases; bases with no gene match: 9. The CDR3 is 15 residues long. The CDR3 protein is CASSRTPGQVYGYTF. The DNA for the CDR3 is TGTGCCAGCAGCCGGACTCCAGGACAGGTCTATGGCTACACCTTC.

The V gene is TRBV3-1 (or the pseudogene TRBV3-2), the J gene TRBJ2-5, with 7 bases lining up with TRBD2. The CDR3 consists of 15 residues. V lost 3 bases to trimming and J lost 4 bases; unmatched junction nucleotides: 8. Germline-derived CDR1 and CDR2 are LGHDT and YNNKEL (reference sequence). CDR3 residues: CASSQLPSGAETQYF. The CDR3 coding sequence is TGTGCCAGCAGCCAGCTCCCTAGCGGAGCAGAGACCCAGTACTTC.

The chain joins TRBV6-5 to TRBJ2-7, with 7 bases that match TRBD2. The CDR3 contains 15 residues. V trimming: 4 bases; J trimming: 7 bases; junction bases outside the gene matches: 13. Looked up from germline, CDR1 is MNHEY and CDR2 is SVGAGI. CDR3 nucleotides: TGTGCCAGCAGTTCTCTCGGGGGGAACTACGAAGAGCAGTACGTC. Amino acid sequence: CASSSLGGNYEEQYV.

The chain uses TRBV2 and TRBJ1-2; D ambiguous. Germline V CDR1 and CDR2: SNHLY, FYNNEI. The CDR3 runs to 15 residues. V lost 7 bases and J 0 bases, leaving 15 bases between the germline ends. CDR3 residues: CASIAGEKPNYGYTF. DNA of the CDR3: TGTGCCAGCATCGCGGGAGAGAAACCTAACTATGGCTACACCTTC.

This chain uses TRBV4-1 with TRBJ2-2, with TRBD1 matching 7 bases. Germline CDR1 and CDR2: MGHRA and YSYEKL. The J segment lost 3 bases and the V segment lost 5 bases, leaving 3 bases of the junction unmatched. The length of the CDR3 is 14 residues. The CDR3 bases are TGCGCCAGCAGCGACAGGGTGGACACCGGGGAGCTGTTTTTT. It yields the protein CASSDRVDTGELFF.

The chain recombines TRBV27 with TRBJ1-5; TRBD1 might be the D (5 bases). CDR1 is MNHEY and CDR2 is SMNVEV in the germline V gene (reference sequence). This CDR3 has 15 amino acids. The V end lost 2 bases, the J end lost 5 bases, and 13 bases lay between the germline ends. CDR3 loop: CASSLVWGGDQPQHF. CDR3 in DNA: TGTGCCAGCAGTTTAGTGTGGGGGGGGGATCAGCCCCAGCATTTT.

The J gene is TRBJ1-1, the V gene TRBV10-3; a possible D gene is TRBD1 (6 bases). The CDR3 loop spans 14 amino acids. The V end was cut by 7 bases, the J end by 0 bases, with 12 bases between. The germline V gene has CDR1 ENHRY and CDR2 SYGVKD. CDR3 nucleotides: TGTGCCATCAAGGCAGGGGCCTTGAACACTGAAGCTTTCTTT. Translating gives CAIKAGALNTEAFF.

The CDR3 DNA reads TGTGCCAGCAGTGAAGCGCCCGGACAGTATTACGAGCAGTACTTC. Translating it yields CASSEAPGQYYEQYF. The chain recombines TRBV6-1 with TRBJ2-7; possibly TRBD1 for D (6 bases). There are 15 residues in the CDR3. V was shortened by 0 bases and J by 4 bases, with 13 bases between the two germline ends. From germline, CDR1 is MNHNS and CDR2 SASEGT.

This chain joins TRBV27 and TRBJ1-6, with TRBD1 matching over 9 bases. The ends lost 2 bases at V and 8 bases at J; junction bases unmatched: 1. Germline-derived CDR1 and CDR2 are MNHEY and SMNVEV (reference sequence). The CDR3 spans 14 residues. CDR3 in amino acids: CASSLDRGYSPLHF. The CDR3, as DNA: TGTGCCAGCAGTTTAGACAGGGGGTATTCACCCCTCCACTTT.

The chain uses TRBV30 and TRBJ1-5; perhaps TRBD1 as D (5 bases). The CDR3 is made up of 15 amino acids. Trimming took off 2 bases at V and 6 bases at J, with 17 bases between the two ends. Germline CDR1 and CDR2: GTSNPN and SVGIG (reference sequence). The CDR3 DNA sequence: TGTGCCTGGAGTCCTGGGTCGGGGGAGGGTCAGCCCCAGCATTTT. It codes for CAWSPGSGEGQPQHF.

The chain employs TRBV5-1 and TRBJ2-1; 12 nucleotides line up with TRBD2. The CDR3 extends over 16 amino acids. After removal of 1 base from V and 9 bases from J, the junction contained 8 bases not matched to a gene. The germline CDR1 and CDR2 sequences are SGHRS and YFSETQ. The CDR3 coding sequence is TGCGCCAGCAGCTTGCCGGCTAGCGGGGGGGCTGGTGAGCAGTTCTTC. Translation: CASSLPASGGAGEQFF.

CDR3: CAWRLPPAGETFF. CDR3 in DNA: TGTGCCTGGAGGCTCCCTCCGGCGGGGGAGACGTTCTTC. The chain joins TRBV30 to TRBJ2-1, with 7 bases aligning to TRBD2. CDR3 length: 13 amino acids. Germline loops: CDR1 GTSNPN, CDR2 SVGIG (reference sequence). V shed 3 bases and J 15 bases; nucleotides not matched to a gene: 14.

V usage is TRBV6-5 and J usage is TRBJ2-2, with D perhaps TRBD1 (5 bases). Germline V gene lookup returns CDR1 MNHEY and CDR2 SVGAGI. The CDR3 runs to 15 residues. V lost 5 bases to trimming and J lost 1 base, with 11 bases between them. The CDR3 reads CASSRAGLNTGELFF. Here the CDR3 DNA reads TGTGCCAGCAGTCGGGCAGGGCTGAACACCGGGGAGCTGTTTTTT.